This T cell receptor (beta chain) originates from a study of chemoradiotherapy in HPV16-positive cancers. In the study overall: Candidate HPV-specific clones and shared TCR motifs came from a couple of HPV16-positive patients.

Sequencing was performed with immunoSEQ multiplex PCR; in TCRdb, only in-frame clones are kept and a portion is missing. This sample has more than 7,500 clones, with around 90% found just once. The ends were cut back, 5 bases at V and 8 bases at J, with 10 bases in the middle. The CDR3 runs 13 residues. The germline CDR1 and CDR2 sequences are SEHNR and FQNEAQ (reference sequence). Repeated repertoire sampling spanned the course of chemoradiotherapy. The rearrangement uses TRBV7-9 and TRBJ1-6; perhaps TRBD1 as D (6 bases). The clonotype originates from a human donor with HPV-associated anogenital cancer. The specimen was blood, collected from a patient who underwent chemoradiotherapy. CDR3 nucleotide sequence: TGTGCCAGCAGCCGCGAGGGGGATTCACCCCTCCACTTT. Translated, it gives CASSREGDSPLHF.